The subject of this entry is one TCR beta chain. Antigen specificity is unknown. Assay used: immunoSEQ multiplex PCR; TCRdb lists only in-frame clones, some missing. The repertoire consists of 120,000 to 150,000 clones, with around 88% occurring once and the leading ten covering approximately 3.5%. This record comes from a study of T cell responses to AZD1222 COVID-19 vaccine. General observations from the study: Receipt of two AZD1222 doses was followed by a rise in Spike-specific TCR breadth and depth.

V was trimmed by 1 base and J by 4 bases, leaving 9 bases between them. This CDR3 region has 14 residues. Germline CDR1 and CDR2: SGDLS and YYNGEE. Source: peripheral blood, taken on day 0 of AZD1222 vaccination. V and J are TRBV9 and TRBJ1-5; D is undetermined. The receptor comes from an adult in good health. The CDR3, as DNA: TGTGCCAGCAGCGTAAGGAGGAGAAATCAGCCCCAGCATTTT. This translates into CASSVRRRNQPQHF.